This T cell receptor beta chain was identified in a study of cytomegalovirus exposure and HLA in healthy donors. This clone was seen more than once but under ten times. The antigen remains undetermined. The CDR3 extends over 14 amino acids. Germline lookup yields CDR1 LNHDA and CDR2 SQIVND (reference sequence). Trimming left V 3 bases short and J 2 bases short, with 11 bases between. Vbeta (60) and Jbeta (13) primers were used in the PCR. Repertoires were generated with immunoSEQ multiplex PCR, while TCRdb's copy carries only in-frame clones and drops some. The repertoire has over 200,000 clones, under 70% of them found once; the top ten carry 2.6%. Regarding the study as a whole: Productive rates of about 90% or about 30% were seen for most TCR beta V segments in an earlier analysis.

This sequence was found in a man aged 40-50 years in good health and CMV-seropositive. The J gene is TRBJ2-7, the V gene TRBV19; no definite D call. The sample was PBMCs. The CDR3 region is CASSISSGTYEQYF. Here the CDR3 DNA reads TGTGCCAGTAGTATTAGTTCAGGTACCTACGAGCAGTACTTC.